This T cell receptor beta chain was identified during a study of response to subunit inactivated influenza vaccine. Overall study findings and caveats: Researchers suggested that each seasonal influenza vaccination recruits few new T cells.

TCRdb analysed the RT-PCR reads with MiXCR anew, one entry per CDR3 protein. The sample includes about 700,000 distinct CDR3 sequences, around 14% of them seen just once. On this clonotype: Antigen specificity is unknown.

The specimen comprised PBMCs from blood, sampled 14 days before vaccination. This sequence originates from a man aged 45-60 years who received an inactivated influenza vaccine.

DNA for the CDR3: TGTGCCAGCAGTCAAGGGGGGAGTGAGCAGTTCTTC. This encodes CASSQGGSEQFF. This chain joins TRBV7-2 and TRBJ2-1; possibly TRBD1 or TRBD2 for D (6 bases each). The V end was cut by 6 bases, the J end by 9 bases, with 12 bases between. CDR3 size: 12 residues. Germline CDR1 reads SGHTA; CDR2 reads FQGNSA.